This entry lists 14 T cell receptor beta chains sequenced from one sample in a study of T-cell reconstitution after alpha-beta-depleted transplantation in children. A TCRbeta library incorporating unique molecular identifiers was prepared. Via MiXCR, TCRdb re-called the PCR reads, giving one row per CDR3 protein. The sample lists 200,000 or so distinct CDR3 sequences, 7.5% to 9.5% occurring once. The sample in question was PBMCs, mostly from graft donor cells, obtained 360 days after TCRalphabeta/CD19-depleted stem cell transplant. All receptors derive from a male patient aged 2 to 10 who had a stem cell transplant for acute myeloid leukemia, so the T cells may come from the graft donor.

The sample holds many counts of this clonotype. This chain's CDR3 is CASSQVGAGGYEQYF. The DNA of the CDR3 is TGCGCCAGCAGCCAAGTGGGGGCGGGAGGGTACGAGCAGTACTTC. The J gene is TRBJ2-7, the V gene TRBV4-3; 9 positions match TRBD2. V lost 1 base, J lost 4 bases, and 5 bases stayed unmatched. The CDR3 contains 15 residues. Germline CDR1 is LGHNA and CDR2 is YSLEER.

The chain links TRBV4-1 to TRBJ2-2; TRBD2 matches 9 bases. CDR3 size: 16 residues. V trimming: 3 bases; J trimming: 6 bases; junction bases outside the gene matches: 8. Germline CDR1 and CDR2: MGHRA and YSYEKL. The CDR3: CASSHPPGLAAGELFF. The DNA of the CDR3 is TGCGCCAGCAGCCACCCACCGGGACTAGCTGCCGGGGAGCTGTTTTTT.

This clonotype has at least ten counts. CDR3 amino acids: CATKGPLPKGSYNEQFF. CDR3 in DNA: TGTGCCACCAAGGGGCCCCTCCCGAAGGGCTCCTACAATGAGCAGTTCTTC. V and J are TRBV24-1 and TRBJ2-1; possible D gene TRBD1, 5 bases. The germline V and J ends were trimmed by 8 bases and 0 bases, with 19 bases remaining between them. Germline CDR1 reads KGHDR; CDR2 reads SFDVKD. This CDR3 is 17 amino acids long.

This clonotype has more than one count but fewer than ten. The chain is built from TRBV20-1 and TRBJ2-2; perhaps TRBD1 as D (5 bases). Germline lookup yields CDR1 DFQATT and CDR2 SNEGSKA (reference sequence). V lost 0 bases and J lost 5, with 13 bases in between. This CDR3 spans 15 amino acids. The CDR3 spells CSARDAAGLTGELFF. The CDR3 nucleotides are TGCAGTGCTAGAGATGCGGCAGGGTTAACCGGGGAGCTGTTTTTT.

This clonotype appeared a few times. The V call is TRBV5-1, the J call TRBJ2-3; D is unresolved. CDR1 SGHRS and CDR2 YFSETQ come from the germline V gene. V was clipped by 4 bases and J by 0 bases, with 15 bases between them. This CDR3 comprises 16 residues. The CDR3 bases are TGCGCCAGCAGCGATCGACTCTCTGGGAGCACAGATACGCAGTATTTT. This sequence encodes CASSDRLSGSTDTQYF.

V is TRBV4-2 and J is TRBJ2-7; tentatively, D is TRBD2 (6 bases). CDR1 is LGHNA and CDR2 is YNFKEQ in the germline V gene. V was shortened by 3 bases and J by 0 bases, with 12 bases between the two germline ends. The CDR3 is 15 residues long. The CDR3 sequence: CASSQQRDFSYEQYF. The CDR3 DNA is TGTGCCAGCAGCCAGCAGAGGGACTTCTCCTACGAGCAGTACTTC.

This chain links TRBV20-1 with TRBJ2-3; D unresolved. Germline V CDR1 and CDR2: DFQATT, SNEGSKA (reference sequence). The CDR3 contains 11 residues. Trimming pared 7 bases from V and 5 bases from J, leaving 10 bases between. In DNA form, the CDR3 reads TGCAGTGGTAGGCGGTTAGATACGCAGTATTTT. It translates to CSGRRLDTQYF.

The rearrangement joins TRBV12-3 or TRBV12-4 to TRBJ2-7, with TRBD2 identical over 7 bases. This CDR3 contains 14 residues. The trim removed 1 base at V and 5 bases at J, leaving 5 bases unmatched. This CDR3 reads CASSLEVGGDEQYV. The DNA of the CDR3 is TGTGCCAGCAGTTTAGAGGTGGGGGGGGACGAGCAGTACGTC.

Only a few counts were recorded for this clonotype. Here the CDR3 reads CSVPGQDQISYEQYV. CDR3 sequence (DNA): TGCAGCGTTCCCGGACAGGACCAAATCTCCTACGAGCAGTACGTC. The V and J genes are TRBV29-1 and TRBJ2-7; 7 bases fit TRBD1. Germline V lookup: CDR1 SQVTM, CDR2 ANQGSEA. The CDR3 length is 15 residues. The trim removed 5 bases at V and 0 bases at J, leaving 10 bases unmatched.

This clonotype was detected a few times. The genes are TRBV5-1 and TRBJ1-1; 7 bases are a match to TRBD1. Germline trimming cut 1 base from V and 5 bases from J; bases unmatched to any gene: 5. The germline V gene encodes CDR1 SGHRS and CDR2 YFSETQ. The CDR3 runs 14 residues. The CDR3 DNA sequence: TGCGCCAGCAGCTTGAAACAGGGGCGGACTGAAGCTTTCTTT. This codes for CASSLKQGRTEAFF.

This clonotype appeared many times. The genes are TRBV4-1 and TRBJ2-7; no clear D. Trimming stripped 0 bases from V and 4 bases from J, with 13 bases between. The length of the CDR3 is 15 residues. Germline loops: CDR1 MGHRA, CDR2 YSYEKL. This chain's CDR3 is CASSQDDLSFYEQYF. CDR3 sequence (DNA): TGCGCCAGCAGCCAAGATGACCTTAGTTTTTACGAGCAGTACTTC.

This clonotype was seen ten or more times. This sequence joins TRBV5-1 and TRBJ2-5; D is undetermined. The V gene's germline CDR1 is SGHRS and CDR2 YFSETQ. The CDR3 contains 12 residues. V dropped 4 bases and J dropped 5 bases, with 9 bases sitting between them. The CDR3 nucleotides are TGCGCCAGCAGCCCATATCGGGAGACCCAGTACTTC. It translates to CASSPYRETQYF.

The J gene is TRBJ2-7, the V gene TRBV20-1; D possibly corresponds to TRBD2 (5 bases). This CDR3 contains 12 residues. Between the trimmed V and J ends, which lost 1 base and 3 bases, there was a span of 7 bases. Per germline, CDR1 DFQATT and CDR2 SNEGSKA (reference sequence). CDR3 nucleotide sequence: TGCAGTGCTAGAGGACGGGGCTACGAGCAGTACGTC. Translation: CSARGRGYEQYV.

The V and J genes are TRBV5-1 and TRBJ2-5; D gene unclear. Germline V gene sequence: CDR1 SGHRS, CDR2 YFSETQ. There are 14 residues in the CDR3. V lost 2 bases to trimming and J lost 5 bases, with 13 bases between them. The CDR3 here is CASSLVHRWETQYF. DNA of the CDR3: TGCGCCAGCAGCTTAGTCCATCGGTGGGAGACCCAGTACTTC.